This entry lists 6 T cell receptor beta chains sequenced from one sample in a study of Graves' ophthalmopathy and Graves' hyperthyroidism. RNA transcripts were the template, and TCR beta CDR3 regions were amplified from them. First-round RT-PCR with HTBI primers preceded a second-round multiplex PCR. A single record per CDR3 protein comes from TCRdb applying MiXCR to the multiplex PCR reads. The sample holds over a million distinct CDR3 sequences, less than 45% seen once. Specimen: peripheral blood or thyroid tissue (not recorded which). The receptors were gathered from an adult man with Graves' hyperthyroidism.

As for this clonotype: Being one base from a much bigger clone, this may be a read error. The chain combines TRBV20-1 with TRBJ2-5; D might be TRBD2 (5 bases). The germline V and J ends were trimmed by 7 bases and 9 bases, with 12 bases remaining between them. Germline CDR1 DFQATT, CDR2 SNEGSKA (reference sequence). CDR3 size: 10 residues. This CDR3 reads CSGIVEAQYF. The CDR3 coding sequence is TGCAGTGGAATAGTGGAGGCCCAGTACTTC.

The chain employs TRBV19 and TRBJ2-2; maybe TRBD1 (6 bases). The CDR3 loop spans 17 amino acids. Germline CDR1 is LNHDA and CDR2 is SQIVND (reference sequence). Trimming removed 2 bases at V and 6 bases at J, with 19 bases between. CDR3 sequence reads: CASSIQGFQKHPGELFF. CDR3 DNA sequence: TGTGCCAGTAGTATACAGGGGTTTCAAAAGCATCCCGGGGAGCTGTTTTTT.

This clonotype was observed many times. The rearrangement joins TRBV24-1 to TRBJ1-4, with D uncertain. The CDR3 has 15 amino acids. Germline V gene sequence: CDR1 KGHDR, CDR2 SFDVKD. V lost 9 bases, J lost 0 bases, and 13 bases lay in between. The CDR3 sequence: CATGRTKPTNEKLFF. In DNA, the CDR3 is TGTGCCACCGGAAGAACTAAACCAACTAATGAAAAACTGTTTTTT.

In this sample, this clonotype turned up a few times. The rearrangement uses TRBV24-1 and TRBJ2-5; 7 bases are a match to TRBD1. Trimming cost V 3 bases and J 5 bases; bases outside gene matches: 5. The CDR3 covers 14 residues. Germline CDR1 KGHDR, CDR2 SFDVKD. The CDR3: CATSDRTGGETQYF. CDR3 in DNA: TGTGCCACCAGTGATCGGACAGGTGGGGAGACCCAGTACTTC.

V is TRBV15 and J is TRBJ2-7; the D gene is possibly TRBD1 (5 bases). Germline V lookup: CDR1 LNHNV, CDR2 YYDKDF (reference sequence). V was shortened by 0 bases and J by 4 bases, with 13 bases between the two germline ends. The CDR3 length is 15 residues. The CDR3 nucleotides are TGTGCCACCAGCAGAGATCCTCAGGGTAGGTACGAGCAGTACTTC. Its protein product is CATSRDPQGRYEQYF.

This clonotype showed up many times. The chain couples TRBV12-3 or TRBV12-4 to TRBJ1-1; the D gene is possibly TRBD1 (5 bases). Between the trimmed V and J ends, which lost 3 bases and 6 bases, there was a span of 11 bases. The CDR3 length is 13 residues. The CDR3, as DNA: TGTGCCAGCAGTTTCTCCCGGGGGGCTGAAGCTTTCTTT. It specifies CASSFSRGAEAFF.